Following are 16 T cell receptor beta chains from one sample sequenced in a study of T cell clones after liver transplantation. TCRdb's table, derived via immunoSEQ multiplex PCR, lists solely in-frame clones and lacks some. Among some 60,000 clones, 71% were seen once, and the ten largest hold about 15%. The specimen comprised CD4+ T cells from blood, sampled before liver transplant. These receptor sequences come from a human donor who received a liver transplant.

The genes are TRBV11-2 and TRBJ1-1, with D uncertain. CDR3 length: 14 amino acids. The V end was cut by 1 base, the J end by 5 bases, with 11 bases between. Looked up from germline, CDR1 is SGHAT and CDR2 is FQNNGV. CDR3 region: CASSLVRSGTEAFF. In nucleotides, the CDR3 is TGTGCCAGCAGCTTAGTGCGGTCCGGGACTGAAGCTTTCTTT.

CDR3 nucleotide sequence: TGTGCCAGCAGTTACCGGCGGGAGAACTATGGCTACACCTTC. It codes for CASSYRRENYGYTF. The J gene is TRBJ1-2, the V gene TRBV6-5; no clear D. Germline assignment: CDR1 MNHEY and CDR2 SVGAGI. The CDR3 is made up of 14 amino acids. Deletions cut 2 bases from V and 2 bases from J, with 9 bases between.

The chain employs TRBV7-8 and TRBJ2-5, with a tentative D call TRBD2 (5 bases). The V and J ends lost 0 bases and 5 bases respectively, with 10 bases between them. The V gene's germline CDR1 is SGHVS and CDR2 FQNEAQ. This CDR3 region has 14 residues. CDR3 in DNA: TGTGCCAGCAGCTTAGCGCCGGGATGGGAGACCCAGTACTTC. Protein product: CASSLAPGWETQYF.

V usage is TRBV10-3 and J usage is TRBJ2-1; TRBD2 matches 7 bases. Germline loops: CDR1 ENHRY, CDR2 SYGVKD. This CDR3 spans 15 amino acids. V trimming: 0 bases; J trimming: 7 bases; junction bases outside the gene matches: 6. CDR3 coding DNA: TGTGCCATCAGTGAGTCGACCAGCGGGGCGAATGAGCAGTTCTTC. This encodes CAISESTSGANEQFF.

The chain couples TRBV5-4 to TRBJ1-6; D is uncertain. Germline V gives CDR1 SGHNT, CDR2 YYREEE (reference sequence). The V end was cut by 0 bases, the J end by 0 bases, with 10 bases between. This CDR3 is built from 17 residues. CDR3 DNA sequence: TGTGCCAGCAGCTTGGGGGGTGGGAGCTCCTATAATTCACCCCTCCACTTT. Translated, it gives CASSLGGGSSYNSPLHF.

The V gene is TRBV2, the J gene TRBJ2-3; 14 bases agree with TRBD2. This CDR3 contains 18 residues. Germline CDR1 reads SNHLY; CDR2 reads FYNNEI. The V gene end was trimmed by 2 bases and the J gene end by 0 bases; junction bases not matched to a gene: 4. This CDR3 reads CASSELGTSGGSTDTQYF. CDR3 bases: TGTGCCAGCAGTGAACTAGGGACTAGCGGGGGTAGCACAGATACGCAGTATTTT.

The V gene is TRBV6-1, the J gene TRBJ1-5; no clear D gene. CDR3 length: 15 amino acids. Trimming left V 3 bases short and J 3 bases short, with 12 bases between. Germline loops: CDR1 MNHNS, CDR2 SASEGT. The CDR3 is CASSDGQAYNQPQHF. The CDR3 nucleotides are TGTGCCAGCAGTGATGGGCAGGCCTACAATCAGCCCCAGCATTTT.

V and J are TRBV11-2 and TRBJ2-2, with a weak D call TRBD1 (7 bases). There are 16 residues in the CDR3. The V end was cut by 4 bases, the J end by 6 bases, with 18 bases between. Germline V gene sequence: CDR1 SGHAT, CDR2 FQNNGV. This CDR3 reads CASSSGSRGVAGELFF. DNA for the CDR3: TGTGCCAGCAGCTCGGGGAGCAGGGGGGTGGCCGGGGAGCTGTTTTTT.

The chain is built from TRBV12-5 and TRBJ1-1; no firm D call. The CDR3 is 11 amino acids. With 7 bases removed from V and 0 bases from J, the gap between germline ends came to 3 bases. Germline CDR1 is LGHNT and CDR2 is FRNRAP. The CDR3 nucleotides are TGTGCTAGTGCCGTGAACACTGAAGCTTTCTTT. Residues: CASAVNTEAFF.

This chain uses TRBV6-5 with TRBJ2-3; TRBD2 matches at 14 bases. This CDR3 is 13 amino acids long. The germline CDR1 and CDR2 sequences are MNHEY and SVGAGI. The J segment lost 13 bases and the V segment lost 11 bases, leaving 11 bases of the junction unmatched. The CDR3, as DNA: TGTGCCGTCGGGACTAGCGGGGGCCGGGGGAAGTATTTT. This gives the protein CAVGTSGGRGKYF.

V is TRBV5-8 and J is TRBJ1-5; TRBD1 matches 7 bases. Trimming took 4 bases from V and 5 from J; bases not matched to a gene: 3. Germline V gene sequence: CDR1 SGHTS, CDR2 YDEGEE. CDR3 size: 13 residues. CDR3 sequence: CASSRDRDQPQHF. The CDR3, as DNA: TGTGCCAGCAGCCGCGACAGGGATCAGCCCCAGCATTTT.

This clone was picked up a small number of times. This rearrangement joins TRBV10-3 to TRBJ2-3; the D is unclear. This CDR3 is built from 16 residues. Trimming left V 0 bases short and J 6 bases short, with 16 bases between. Germline V gene lookup returns CDR1 ENHRY and CDR2 SYGVKD. CDR3 sequence reads: CAISESSAGSGDTQYF. CDR3 in DNA: TGTGCCATCAGTGAGTCCAGCGCTGGATCCGGGGATACGCAGTATTTT.

In this sample, this clone turned up once. The CDR3, as DNA: TGTGCCAGCAGCCCGCAGGGGCACGAGCAGTACTTC. It is translated as CASSPQGHEQYF. The chain combines TRBV14 with TRBJ2-7, with a possible D match to TRBD1 (6 bases). With 4 bases removed from V and 5 bases from J, the gap between germline ends came to 9 bases. Germline CDR1 reads SGHDN; CDR2 reads FVKESK. The CDR3 is 12 amino acids.

This chain connects TRBV6-1 to TRBJ2-7, with D possibly TRBD1 on 6 matching bases. The V end lost 3 bases, the J end lost 2 bases, and 14 bases lay between the germline ends. There are 15 residues in the CDR3. The V gene's germline CDR1 is MNHNS and CDR2 SASEGT. The CDR3 reads CASSDSGTLTYEQYF. The CDR3 bases are TGTGCCAGCAGTGATAGTGGGACACTAACCTACGAGCAGTACTTC.

The rearrangement joins TRBV2 to TRBJ1-2; 8 bases are shared with TRBD1. After removal of 6 bases from V and 8 bases from J, the junction contained 11 bases not matched to a gene. CDR1 is SNHLY, CDR2 FYNNEI, per germline. CDR3 size: 14 residues. This chain's CDR3 is CASRRQGAKKGYTF. The DNA of the CDR3 is TGTGCCAGCAGAAGGCAGGGGGCGAAGAAGGGCTACACCTTC.

The genes are TRBV6-6 and TRBJ2-2; no clear D gene. The germline CDR1 and CDR2 sequences are MNHNY and SVGAGI (reference sequence). V lost 4 bases to trimming and J lost 10 bases, with 10 bases between them. The CDR3 loop spans 12 amino acids. The CDR3 nucleotides read TGTGCCAGCAGTTGGCGGAACCAGGAGCTGTTTTTT. Translating it yields CASSWRNQELFF.